These T cell receptor beta chains were read from a single sample in a study of Ad26.COV2.S vaccination and SARS-CoV-2 variants. Clones were sequenced by immunoSEQ multiplex PCR, and TCRdb holds only the in-frame ones, with some missing. Counted here are roughly 420,000 clones, roughly 89% occurring once; the ten biggest clones make up about 2.5%. The material was peripheral blood, obtained in a trial of Ad26.COV2.S vaccine versus placebo. The receptors derive from a person between 18 and 65 years old who received the Ad26.COV2.S COVID-19 vaccine or a placebo. Both conserved end residues are part of each CDR3. A D gene is named only where the DNA matches it firmly.

. | TRBJ1-1 | TRBV6-5 | TGTGCCAGCAGTCCAGGGGTATACACTGAAGCTTTCTTT | CASSPGVYTEAFF
. | TRBJ2-7 | TRBV15 | TGTGCCACCAGCAGATTCGACGGTAACTCCTACGAGCAGTACTTC | CATSRFDGNSYEQYF
TRBD1 | TRBJ1-5 | TRBV6-5 | TGTGCCAGCAGTCGACAGGGTAGCGGTCAGCCCCAGCATTTT | CASSRQGSGQPQHF
. | TRBJ1-2 | TRBV7-9 | TGTGCCAGCAGCCCTCGGGGACCCAATAACTATGGCTACACCTTC | CASSPRGPNNYGYTF
. | TRBJ1-4 | TRBV19 | TGTGCCACAAAACAGGGTGGACAGGAAAAACTGTTTTTT | CATKQGGQEKLFF
TRBD1 | TRBJ1-4 | TRBV27 | TGTGCCAGCAGTTCGTGGGACAGAGGTGAAAAACTGTTTTTT | CASSSWDRGEKLFF
. | TRBJ2-2 | TRBV14 | TGTGCCAGCAGCGTTAACTCTAGGGAGCTGTTTTTT | CASSVNSRELFF
. | TRBJ1-6 | TRBV6-5 | TGTGCCAGCAGGGGGTCTGGGACATTACTATCACCCCTCCACTTT | CASRGSGTLLSPLHF
TRBD2 | TRBJ2-1 | TRBV9 | TGTGCCAGCAGCGTAGCTAGCGGGTTTTATGAGCAGTTCTTC | CASSVASGFYEQFF
. | TRBJ2-5 | TRBV18 | TGTGCCAGCTCACCATGGGACGGGACCCAGTACTTC | CASSPWDGTQYF
TRBD1 | TRBJ1-5 | TRBV19 | TGTGCCAGTAGTATCGACAGGGGCGTGCAGCCCCAGCATTTT | CASSIDRGVQPQHF
. | TRBJ2-3 | TRBV4-3 | TGCGCCAGCAGCCGCTATGGAGTAATAACAGATACGCAGTATTTT | CASSRYGVITDTQYF
. | TRBJ2-1 | TRBV5-4 | TGTGCCAGCAGCCGGGGAGGAAGCTCCTACAATGAGCAGTTCTTC | CASSRGGSSYNEQFF
TRBD1 | TRBJ1-1 | TRBV7-9 | TGTGCCAGCAGCATGCCACCGGGACAGGTGAACACTGAAGCTTTCTTT | CASSMPPGQVNTEAFF
. | TRBJ2-2 | TRBV4-1 | TGCGCCAGCAGCCAACACCACTTAACCGGGGAGCTGTTTTTT | CASSQHHLTGELFF
TRBD1 | TRBJ1-2 | TRBV2 | TGTGCCAGCAGTGGTAACAGGGGAAATGGCTACACCTTC | CASSGNRGNGYTF
TRBD1 | TRBJ2-5 | TRBV7-9 | TGTGCCAGCAGGCAAAGACCGGGACAGGGGACGAAAGAGACCCAGTACTTC | CASRQRPGQGTKETQYF